The 24 T cell receptor beta chains below all came from one sample that was sequenced in a study of CD8+CD57+ T cells in acquired aplastic anemia. For sequencing, patients were chosen who had shown expansion of CD8+CD57+ cells by flow cytometry. Genomic DNA was employed as the template in profiling TCR beta VDJ and CDR3. TCRdb re-called the reads through MiXCR, storing one row per CDR3 protein. This table holds about 180,000 distinct CDR3 sequences, roughly 65% found once. The sequenced sample was sorted CD4+, CD8+, or CD8+CD57+ T cells (not recorded which) from PBMCs. The receptor source for this set is a human donor with aplastic anemia.

Comment on this clonotype: A read error is likely, as this CDR3 ends without the conserved phenylalanine or tryptophan. CDR3 coding DNA: TGTGCCATCATTGGCCGGGACGAAGGTGCCCACGAGCAGTACCTC. It yields the protein CAIIGRDEGAHEQYL. The V and J genes are TRBV2 and TRBJ2-7; D possibly matches TRBD1 or TRBD2 (5 bases each). CDR1 and CDR2 from the germline V gene are SNHLY and FYNNEI. The ends were cut back, 10 bases at V and 5 bases at J, with 24 bases in the middle. This CDR3 spans 15 amino acids.

The chain joins TRBV19 to TRBJ2-5, with D perhaps being TRBD1 or TRBD2 (6 bases each). V was cut by 7 bases and J by 4 bases, with 19 bases left in between. CDR3 length equals 15 residues. Germline loops: CDR1 LNHDA, CDR2 SQIVND (reference sequence). CDR3 nucleotide sequence: TGTGCCAGTACCACAATGGGGGGCGTACCAGAGACCCAGTACTTC. Translating gives CASTTMGGVPETQYF. The whole variable domain, remainder taken from reference TRBV19 and TRBJ2-5, is DGGITQSPKYLFRKEGQNVTLSCEQNLNHDAMYWYRQDPGQGLRLIYYSQIVNDFQKGDIAEGYSVSREKKESFPLTVTSAQKNPTAFYLCASTTMGGVPETQYFGPGTRLLVL.

J is TRBJ2-3 and V is TRBV5-1, with D uncertain. V was shortened by 6 bases and J by 3 bases, with 23 bases between the two germline ends. This CDR3 has 17 amino acids. Germline V gives CDR1 SGHRS, CDR2 YFSETQ. CDR3 nucleotides: TGCGCCAGCACCTTAAGAAATAATCTGATCCCAACAGATACGCAGTATTTT. It specifies CASTLRNNLIPTDTQYF.

This clonotype was observed at least ten times. The chain combines TRBV4-2 with TRBJ1-1; no firm D call. Germline CDR1 is LGHNA and CDR2 is YNFKEQ. Trimming took off 4 bases at V and 4 bases at J, with 10 bases between the two ends. There are 13 residues in the CDR3. The CDR3 region has the DNA TGTGCCAGCAGCCCCCAGGCGGCCACTGAAGCTTTCTTT. This gives the protein CASSPQAATEAFF.

This clonotype came up a few times. V and J are TRBV6-1 and TRBJ2-7, with D perhaps matching TRBD2 (6 bases). Germline V lookup: CDR1 MNHNS, CDR2 SASEGT. CDR3 length equals 13 residues. Between the trimmed V and J ends, which lost 10 bases and 0 bases, there was a span of 13 bases. CDR3 sequence: CATRAGSSYEQYF. DNA for the CDR3: TGTGCCACCCGAGCGGGTTCCTCCTACGAGCAGTACTTC.

This clonotype was detected many times. This chain links TRBV4-1 with TRBJ2-7, with 8 bases that match TRBD2. There are 14 residues in the CDR3. Losses at the gene ends were 1 base for V and 3 bases for J; bases not matched to a gene: 2. The germline V gene has CDR1 MGHRA and CDR2 YSYEKL. Here the CDR3 reads CASSQGAGDYEQYF. CDR3 in DNA: TGCGCCAGCAGCCAAGGAGCGGGGGACTACGAGCAGTACTTC.

The genes are TRBV7-3 and TRBJ1-4, with 7 bases matching TRBD1. From germline, CDR1 is SGHTA and CDR2 FQGTGA. The V and J ends lost 6 bases and 6 bases, in that order; junction bases with no gene match: 10. This CDR3 is 15 amino acids long. CDR3 sequence: CASSSRTGPDEKLFF. The DNA of the CDR3 is TGTGCCAGCAGTTCACGGACAGGACCTGATGAAAAACTGTTTTTT.

This clonotype was seen a handful of times. The V gene is TRBV7-2, the J gene TRBJ2-7; D unclear. V shed 5 bases and J shed 3 bases, with 11 bases lying between them. CDR1 and CDR2 from the germline V gene are SGHTA and FQGNSA. The CDR3 has 13 residues. CDR3 DNA sequence: TGTGCCAGCAGCCCCAGACCGCACTACGAGCAGTACTTC. Translation: CASSPRPHYEQYF.

With respect to this clonotype: At one end the junction does not follow the germline gene, possibly because of a read error. The chain carries TRBV10-3 and TRBJ2-5; D call uncertain. Germline-derived CDR1 and CDR2 are ENHRY and SYGVKD. The CDR3 runs to 14 residues. The CDR3, as DNA: TGTGCCAGCAGTACCCGGACCGTACAGGAGACCCAGTACTTC. Translated: CASSTRTVQETQYF.

This sequence joins TRBV9 and TRBJ1-1; 8 nucleotides align to TRBD1. With V trimmed by 6 bases and J by 3 bases, 7 bases remained unmatched. CDR3 length equals 14 residues. The germline gives CDR1 SGDLS, CDR2 YYNGEE. The CDR3 reads CASTPQDRDTEAFF. For the CDR3, the DNA is TGTGCCAGCACCCCACAGGACAGGGACACTGAAGCTTTCTTT.

V is TRBV10-1 and J is TRBJ1-2, with 10 bases that match TRBD1. The CDR3 covers 18 residues. Germline trimming cut 0 bases from V and 3 bases from J; bases unmatched to any gene: 10. The germline gives CDR1 WNHNN, CDR2 SYGVQD (reference sequence). The CDR3 nucleotides read TGCGCCAGCAGTGAGTCGGTGACAGGGGGCCTCTGGGACTATGGCTACACCTTC. Translated: CASSESVTGGLWDYGYTF.

This clonotype was recorded only once. The chain couples TRBV25-1 to TRBJ1-2; D unresolved. Germline CDR1 reads MGHDK; CDR2 reads SYGVNS. CDR3 length: 13 amino acids. With 3 bases removed from V and 2 bases from J, the gap between germline ends came to 7 bases. The DNA of the CDR3 is TGTGCCAGCAGTGAGGCCAGGAACTATGGCTACACCTTC. It translates to CASSEARNYGYTF.

This clonotype was recorded many times. The chain uses TRBV4-2 and TRBJ2-3, with 14 bases identical to TRBD2. CDR3 length: 17 amino acids. Germline V CDR1 and CDR2: LGHNA, YNFKEQ. The V segment lost 2 bases and the J segment 6 bases; nucleotides outside the gene matches: 7. The chain's CDR3 is CASSQRLAGGQSDTQYF. As DNA, the CDR3 is TGTGCCAGCAGCCAACGACTAGCGGGGGGGCAATCGGATACGCAGTATTTT.

Concerning this clonotype itself: At one of its ends the junction is not consistent with the germline gene, which may arise from a read error. The chain joins TRBV19 to TRBJ1-2, with D tentatively TRBD1 (6 bases). Germline loops: CDR1 LNHDA, CDR2 SQIVND (reference sequence). The CDR3 sequence is 16 residues long. The CDR3 spells CASSQGERGTNYGYTF. In nucleotides, the CDR3 is TGCGCCAGCAGCCAAGGGGAAAGGGGGACCAACTATGGCTACACCTTC.

The chain carries TRBV20-1 and TRBJ2-7; a weak D match, TRBD1 (6 bases). The ends were cut back, 3 bases at V and 1 base at J, with 10 bases in the middle. Germline CDR1 and CDR2: DFQATT and SNEGSKA (reference sequence). The CDR3 length is 13 residues. The CDR3, as DNA: TGCAGTGCTAGCGGACAGTATTCCTACGAGCAGTACTTC. This translates into CSASGQYSYEQYF.

The chain uses TRBV14 and TRBJ2-5; 9 bases fit TRBD2. V trimming: 8 bases; J trimming: 6 bases; junction bases outside the gene matches: 7. CDR3 size: 13 residues. The germline V gene encodes CDR1 SGHDN and CDR2 FVKESK. This chain's CDR3 is CASGLASVQTQYF. DNA for the CDR3: TGTGCCAGCGGACTAGCGTCTGTGCAGACCCAGTACTTC. The full variable domain, with the rest looked up from reference TRBV14 and TRBJ2-5, is EAGVTQFPSHSVIEKGQTVTLRCDPISGHDNLYWYRRVMGKEIKFLLHFVKESKQDESGMPNNRFLAERTGGTYSTLKVQPAELEDSGVYFCASGLASVQTQYFGPGTRLLVL.

V usage is TRBV10-3 and J usage is TRBJ2-3, with TRBD1 matching 7 bases. The CDR3 covers 14 residues. J gave up 9 bases and V 3 bases, and 9 bases lay outside the gene matches. The germline gives CDR1 ENHRY, CDR2 SYGVKD. The CDR3 spells CAISDSDRANTQYF. The CDR3 DNA reads TGTGCCATCAGTGACTCCGACAGGGCAAACACGCAGTATTTT.

In this sample, this clonotype turned up many times. The chain recombines TRBV2 with TRBJ1-5; TRBD1 might be the D (5 bases). The CDR3 has 15 residues. Germline CDR1 and CDR2: SNHLY and FYNNEI. V lost 5 bases and J lost 0, with 11 bases in between. The CDR3 is CASSPRQNSNQPQHF. DNA for the CDR3: TGTGCCAGCAGTCCGCGACAGAATAGCAATCAGCCCCAGCATTTT.

V and J are TRBV7-9 and TRBJ1-2; 7 nucleotides match TRBD1. The CDR3 contains 15 residues. Germline CDR1 SEHNR, CDR2 FQNEAQ (reference sequence). V dropped 5 bases and J dropped 4; count of bases not matched to a gene: 10. The CDR3 loop reads CASSESSGQSYGYTF. The CDR3 region has the DNA TGTGCCAGCAGCGAAAGCTCGGGACAGTCCTATGGCTACACCTTC. The full variable domain, with the rest looked up from reference TRBV7-9 and TRBJ1-2, is DTGVSQNPRHKITKRGQNVTFRCDPISEHNRLYWYRQTLGQGPEFLTYFQNEAQLEKSRLLSDRFSAERPKGSFSTLEIQRTEQGDSAMYLCASSESSGQSYGYTFGSGTRLTVV.

The chain has TRBV24-1 and TRBJ2-1, with a possible D match to TRBD1 (5 bases). The CDR3 contains 15 residues. The germline V gene has CDR1 KGHDR and CDR2 SFDVKD. V was shortened by 5 bases and J by 7 bases, with 17 bases between the two germline ends. The CDR3 spells CATSVSFGALNEQFF. For the CDR3, the DNA is TGTGCCACCAGTGTATCGTTTGGGGCTTTAAATGAGCAGTTCTTC.

The chain joins TRBV10-2 to TRBJ2-3, with a tentative D call TRBD1 (5 bases). This CDR3 comprises 14 residues. The ends were cut back, 3 bases at V and 5 bases at J, with 12 bases in the middle. Per the germline V gene, CDR1 is WSHSY and CDR2 is SAAADI. The CDR3 here is CASSEARVVDTQYF. In DNA form, the CDR3 reads TGCGCCAGCAGTGAAGCCAGGGTTGTAGATACGCAGTATTTT.

J is TRBJ1-5 and V is TRBV5-6, with 7 bases identical to TRBD1. The V gene's germline CDR1 is SGHDT and CDR2 YYEEEE. The length of the CDR3 is 14 residues. The ends lost 4 bases at V and 3 bases at J; junction bases unmatched: 4. In DNA form, the CDR3 reads TGTGCCAGCAGCATACAGGGGAACAATCAGCCCCAGCATTTT. Its translation: CASSIQGNNQPQHF.

V and J are TRBV29-1 and TRBJ2-2; TRBD1 aligns across 8 bases. CDR1 and CDR2 from the germline V gene are SQVTM and ANQGSEA. Trimming cost V 8 bases and J 7 bases; bases outside gene matches: 9. The CDR3 length is 13 residues. In DNA, the CDR3 is TGCAGCACCAGGACAGGGCGGGACGGGGAGCTGTTTTTT. It is translated as CSTRTGRDGELFF.

The gene calls are TRBV10-3 and TRBJ2-2; 9 nucleotides align to TRBD1. CDR1 is ENHRY, CDR2 SYGVKD, per germline. The V segment lost 2 bases and the J segment 14 bases; nucleotides outside the gene matches: 3. This CDR3 comprises 12 residues. In nucleotides, the CDR3 is TGTGCCATCAGTGAGACGACAGGGGGTCTGTTTTTT. Translated: CAISETTGGLFF.